This T cell receptor beta chain was documented in a study of Ad26.COV2.S vaccination and SARS-CoV-2 variants. V gave up 6 bases and J gave up 1 base, with 12 bases separating them. The CDR3 totals 15 residues. Germline V gene sequence: CDR1 SGHTA, CDR2 FQGNSA. The treatment is: 19 received Ad26.COV2.S at low or high dose, single or two shots; roughly five received placebo; per-sample allocation not given. Vaccine and placebo recipients were sampled on day 63 after the first injection. Sequenced by immunoSEQ multiplex PCR; TCRdb stores in-frame clones only, minus some. The sample consists of hundreds of thousands of clones, around 89% of them appearing once.

Here the sequenced sample was peripheral blood, taken in a trial of Ad26.COV2.S vaccine versus placebo. The chain employs TRBV7-2 and TRBJ2-2; D is perhaps TRBD2 (6 bases). The TCR sequence derives from a person aged 18-65 years who received the Ad26.COV2.S COVID-19 vaccine or a placebo. CDR3 bases: TGTGCCAGCAGTTATGCGGGGCGGAACACCGGGGAGCTGTTTTTT. This gives the protein CASSYAGRNTGELFF.